This TCR beta chain was captured by sequencing in a study of identical twins. Study-level findings and limits: Cord blood's abundant beta clonotypes had fewer insertions, unlike memory repertoires.

A universal primer site came from template switching; cDNA carried unique molecular identifiers. Each CDR3 protein is one row after TCRdb ran MiXCR on the 5' RACE reads. The table shows a few hundred thousand distinct CDR3 sequences, with about 8.5% occurring only once. A word on this clonotype: The target antigen is unknown.

Germline values: CDR1 MNHEY, CDR2 SVGAGI. With V trimmed by 2 bases and J by 6 bases, 12 bases remained unmatched. The CDR3 runs to 18 residues. The sample was also linked to a second study, of yellow fever vaccine responses in identical twins.

The rearrangement joins TRBV6-5 to TRBJ2-2, with TRBD2 matching over 10 bases. The sequenced sample consisted of CD8+ T cells sorted from blood. This receptor was obtained from a woman aged 18-35 years in good health. CDR3: CASSYSPRLAGVAGELFF. CDR3 coding DNA: TGTGCCAGCAGTTACAGCCCCCGGCTAGCGGGAGTGGCCGGGGAGCTGTTTTTT.